The sample holds a few counts of the clone carrying this T cell receptor (beta chain). Its antigen is as yet unknown. These data come from a study of T cell repertoires in cytomegalovirus infection. This CDR3 comprises 14 residues. Germline V gene data show CDR1 as SGHVS and CDR2 as FQNEAQ. V lost 11 bases and J lost 4; bases outside the gene matches: 8. General study results and limits: Across the ex vivo response, the dominant clonotypes were HLA-C-restricted CMV-specific TCR beta clonotypes.

TCRdb analysed the reads with MiXCR anew, one entry per CDR3 protein. Counted here are some 200,000 distinct CDR3 sequences, around two fifths occurring once; the ten biggest clones make up about 60%. This chain connects TRBV7-8 to TRBJ2-3; 11 positions match TRBD2. Here the sequenced sample was CD8+ T cells from cultured PBMCs, taken from culture after CMV antigen stimulation. This clonotype was obtained from a human donor in good health (CMV status not recorded). Some clones in this sample may be carry-over from other donors' samples. This CDR3 reads CAGVAGGPADTQYF. The CDR3 nucleotides are TGTGCCGGAGTAGCGGGAGGGCCGGCAGATACGCAGTATTTT.